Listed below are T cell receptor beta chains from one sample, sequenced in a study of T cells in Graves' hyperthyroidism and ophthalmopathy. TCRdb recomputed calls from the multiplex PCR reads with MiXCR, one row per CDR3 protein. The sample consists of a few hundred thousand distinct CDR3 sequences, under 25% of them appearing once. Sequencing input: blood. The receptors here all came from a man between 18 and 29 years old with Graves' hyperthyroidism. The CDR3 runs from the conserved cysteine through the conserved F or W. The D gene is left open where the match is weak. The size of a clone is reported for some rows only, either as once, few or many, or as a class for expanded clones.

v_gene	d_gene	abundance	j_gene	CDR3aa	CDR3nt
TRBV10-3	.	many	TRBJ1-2	CAIGVAAPFYGYTF	TGTGCCATCGGGGTCGCAGCGCCCTTCTATGGCTACACCTTC
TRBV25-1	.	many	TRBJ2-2	CASSGTHTGELFF	TGTGCCAGCAGTGGGACTCACACCGGGGAGCTGTTTTTT
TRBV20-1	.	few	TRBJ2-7	CNAQQGKYF	TGCAATGCTCAACAGGGTAAGTACTTC
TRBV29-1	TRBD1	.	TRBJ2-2	CSALTGGVGELFF	TGCAGCGCCTTGACAGGGGGGGTCGGGGAGCTGTTTTTT
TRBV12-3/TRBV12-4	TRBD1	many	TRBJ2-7	CASSKDRGVYEQYF	TGTGCCAGCAGCAAAGACAGGGGAGTGTACGAGCAGTACTTC
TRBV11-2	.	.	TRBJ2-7	CASSRTQGTYYEQYF	TGTGCCAGCAGCCGGACACAGGGTACTTACTACGAGCAGTACTTC
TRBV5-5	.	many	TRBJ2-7	CASSMSTPSYEQYF	TGTGCCAGCAGCATGTCAACCCCGTCCTACGAGCAGTACTTC
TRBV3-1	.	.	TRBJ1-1	CASSQDPGGAAFF	TGTGCCAGCAGCCAAGATCCCGGCGGGGCAGCTTTCTTT
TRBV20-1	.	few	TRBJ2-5	CSAARGETQYF	TGCAGTGCTGCGAGGGGCGAGACCCAGTACTTC
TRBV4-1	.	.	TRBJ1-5	CASRPPGGGSQPQHF	TGCGCCAGCAGGCCTCCGGGGGGGGGCAGTCAGCCCCAGCATTTT
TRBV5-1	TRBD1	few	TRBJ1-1	CASSPSRTGDTEAFF	TGCGCCAGCAGCCCCTCCCGGACAGGGGACACTGAAGCTTTCTTT
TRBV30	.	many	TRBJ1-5	CAWSNGEVQPQHF	TGTGCCTGGAGTAACGGAGAGGTACAGCCCCAGCATTTT
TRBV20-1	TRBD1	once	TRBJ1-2	CSASVGQGAGGYTF	TGCAGTGCTAGTGTGGGGCAGGGGGCTGGAGGCTACACCTTC
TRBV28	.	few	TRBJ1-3	CASSPRASGNTIYF	TGTGCCAGCAGCCCCAGGGCCTCTGGAAACACCATATATTTT
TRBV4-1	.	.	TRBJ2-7	CASSHQGHGDYEQYF	TGCGCCAGCAGCCACCAGGGTCACGGGGATTACGAGCAGTACTTC
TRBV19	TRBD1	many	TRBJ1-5	CASSTGAGNQPQHF	TGTGCCAGCAGCACAGGGGCGGGCAATCAGCCCCAGCATTTT
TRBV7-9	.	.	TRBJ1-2	CASSLHTGYGYTF	TGTGCCAGCAGCTTGCACACGGGCTATGGCTACACCTTC
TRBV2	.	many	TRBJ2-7	CASSDPRGYEQYF	TGTGCCAGCAGTGACCCCAGGGGTTACGAGCAGTACTTC
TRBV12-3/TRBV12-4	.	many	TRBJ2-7	CASSSSGISYEQYF	TGTGCCAGCAGTTCCTCCGGGATATCCTACGAGCAGTACTTC
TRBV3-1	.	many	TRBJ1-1	CASSRTSNTEAFF	TGTGCCAGCAGCCGCACATCTAACACTGAAGCTTTCTTT
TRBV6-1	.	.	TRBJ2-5	CARRKEGTQYF	TGTGCCAGGCGGAAAGAAGGGACCCAGTACTTC
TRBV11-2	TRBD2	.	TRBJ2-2	CASSQGLFRTRAGELFF	TGTGCCAGCAGCCAGGGACTATTTCGAACACGGGCCGGGGAGCTGTTTTTT
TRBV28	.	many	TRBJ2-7	CASSLAPQGGGREQYF	TGTGCCAGCAGTTTGGCCCCCCAGGGCGGAGGTCGCGAGCAGTACTTC
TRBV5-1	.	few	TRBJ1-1	CASSLGFRAGAQSPLTEAFF	TGCGCCAGCAGCTTGGGATTTCGGGCAGGGGCGCAAAGCCCTTTAACTGAAGCTTTCTTT
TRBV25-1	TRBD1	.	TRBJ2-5	CASSAQPGQGAPLTQYF	TGTGCCAGCAGTGCACAACCGGGACAGGGGGCACCCCTAACCCAGTACTTC
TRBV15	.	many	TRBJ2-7	CATSRDQGFYEQYF	TGTGCCACCAGCAGAGATCAGGGATTCTACGAGCAGTACTTC
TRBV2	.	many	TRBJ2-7	CASSDPPGDSYEQYF	TGTGCCAGCAGTGACCCCCCAGGGGACTCCTACGAGCAGTACTTC
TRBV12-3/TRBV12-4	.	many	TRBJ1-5	CASSPGRGAGQPQHF	TGTGCCAGCAGCCCCGGGAGGGGCGCGGGGCAGCCCCAGCATTTT
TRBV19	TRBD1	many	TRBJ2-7	CASSKDRGPPYEQYF	TGTGCCAGTAGTAAGGACAGGGGGCCACCCTACGAGCAGTACTTC
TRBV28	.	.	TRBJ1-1	CASSSVRDTEAFF	TGTGCCAGCAGTTCCGTGCGGGACACTGAAGCTTTCTTT
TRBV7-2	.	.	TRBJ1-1	CASSLVSTTNTEAFF	TGTGCCAGCAGCTTAGTGTCAACGACGAACACTGAAGCTTTCTTT
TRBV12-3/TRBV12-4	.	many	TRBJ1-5	CASSLGGGNQPQHF	TGTGCCAGCAGTCTTGGCGGAGGCAATCAGCCCCAGCATTTT
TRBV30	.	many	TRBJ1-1	CAWSRGRGNTEAFF	TGTGCCTGGAGTAGGGGCAGGGGGAACACTGAAGCTTTCTTT
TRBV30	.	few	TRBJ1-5	CAWSQGKGQPQHF	TGTGCCTGGAGTCAGGGTAAGGGCCAGCCCCAGCATTTT
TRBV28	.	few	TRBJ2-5	CAAPRGRQETRYF	TGTGCTGCGCCGAGAGGCCGCCAAGAGACCCGGTACTTC
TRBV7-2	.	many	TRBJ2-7	CASSLSPDQPRVF	TGTGCCAGCAGCTTAAGCCCGGATCAGCCTCGGGTATTC
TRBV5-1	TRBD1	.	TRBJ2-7	CASSRGQGEHEQYF	TGCGCCAGCAGCCGGGGACAGGGTGAGCACGAGCAGTACTTC
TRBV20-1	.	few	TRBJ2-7	CSAREGAGEQYF	TGCAGTGCTAGGGAGGGGGCGGGGGAGCAGTACTTC
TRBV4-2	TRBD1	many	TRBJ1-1	CASSPYPTGAAEAFF	TGTGCCAGCAGCCCCTACCCGACAGGGGCGGCTGAAGCTTTCTTT
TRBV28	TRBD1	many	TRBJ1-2	CASSFPIGQDANYGYTF	TGTGCCAGCAGTTTCCCTATTGGACAGGATGCTAACTATGGCTACACCTTC
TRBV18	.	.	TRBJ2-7	CASSPLPDRGRHEQYF	TGTGCCAGCTCACCACTCCCAGATCGGGGGCGACACGAGCAGTACTTC
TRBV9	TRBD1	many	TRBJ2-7	CASSVVGTGGSEQYF	TGTGCCAGCAGCGTAGTAGGGACAGGGGGCTCCGAGCAGTACTTC
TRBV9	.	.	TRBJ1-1	CASSVEGVWGTEAFF	TGTGCCAGCAGCGTGGAGGGCGTGTGGGGCACTGAAGCTTTCTTT
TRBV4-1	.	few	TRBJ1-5	CASSQEDSNQPQHF	TGCGCCAGCAGCCAAGAGGACAGCAATCAGCCCCAGCATTTC
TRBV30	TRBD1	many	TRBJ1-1	CAWSEDRGFGAFF	TGTGCCTGGAGTGAAGACAGGGGGTTCGGGGCTTTCTTT
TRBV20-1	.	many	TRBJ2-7	CSAARRVGYEQYF	TGCAGTGCGGCCAGAAGGGTAGGCTACGAGCAGTACTTC
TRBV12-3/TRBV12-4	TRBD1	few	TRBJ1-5	CASSGQGVVNQPQHF	TGTGCCAGCAGTGGACAGGGAGTGGTCAATCAGCCCCAGCATTTT